These 8 T cell receptor beta chains were all obtained from the same sample, sequenced in a study of T-cell memory formation after mild COVID-19. MiXCR, run by TCRdb on the 5' RACE reads, gives a single entry per CDR3 protein. The sample lists some 120,000 distinct CDR3 sequences, approximately 15% occurring once. Sequenced sample: PBMCs or a T cell subset sorted from them (not recorded which). These receptors were collected from an adult woman who had mild COVID-19 (a few samples of this study predate the infection). Cell type and time point are not known.

This clonotype was found a few times. This rearrangement joins TRBV20-1 to TRBJ2-2; maybe TRBD2 (5 bases). The CDR3 contains 15 residues. V was cut by 3 bases and J by 0 bases, with 11 bases left in between. CDR1 and CDR2 (germline): DFQATT, SNEGSKA (reference sequence). CDR3 in DNA: TGCAGTGCTAGGGAGGTTGGGGCGAACACCGGGGAGCTGTTTTTT. Translation gives CSAREVGANTGELFF.

This chain joins TRBV7-6 and TRBJ2-2; 7 nucleotides match TRBD1. The CDR3 totals 16 residues. After removal of 5 bases from V and 4 bases from J, the junction contained 10 bases not matched to a gene. The germline V gene encodes CDR1 SGHVS and CDR2 FNYEAQ. The CDR3 loop reads CASSGRDRQITGELFF. In nucleotides, the CDR3 is TGTGCCAGCAGCGGCCGGGACAGACAAATCACCGGGGAGCTGTTTTTT.

CDR3 coding DNA: TGTGCCAGCAGCTCCGAATCGTGGGTAGCCTCCACCGGGGAGCTGTTTTTT. The encoded protein is CASSSESWVASTGELFF. This rearrangement joins TRBV7-2 to TRBJ2-2; no reliable D call. Germline CDR1 reads SGHTA; CDR2 reads FQGNSA. V was pared by 4 bases and J by 4 bases, with 19 bases between. This CDR3 has 17 residues.

The rearrangement uses TRBV28 and TRBJ1-2, with D tentatively TRBD1 (6 bases). The CDR3 has 14 amino acids. The germline CDR1 and CDR2 sequences are MDHEN and SYDVKM. The germline V and J ends were trimmed by 5 bases and 5 bases, with 15 bases remaining between them. The CDR3 DNA sequence: TGTGCCAGCAGTCTAGAGGACAGACCATATGGCTACACCTTC. Translated, it gives CASSLEDRPYGYTF.

This clonotype was counted between two and nine times. The DNA for the CDR3 is TGTGCCAGCAGCGATAACGGGCCTAATGAAAAACTGTTTTTT. Translated, it gives CASSDNGPNEKLFF. V and J are TRBV7-9 and TRBJ1-4; D call uncertain. Germline assignment: CDR1 SEHNR and CDR2 FQNEAQ (reference sequence). V was pared by 5 bases and J by 3 bases, with 10 bases between. The CDR3 covers 14 residues.

This clonotype was counted many times. The chain uses TRBV2 and TRBJ2-2; either TRBD1 or TRBD2 may fit D (5 bases each). Trimming took 7 bases from V and 3 from J, leaving 12 bases between them. The germline V gene has CDR1 SNHLY and CDR2 FYNNEI. The CDR3 loop spans 14 amino acids. CDR3 DNA sequence: TGTGCCAGCAAACGAGGGACGGACACCGGGGAGCTGTTTTTT. Protein product: CASKRGTDTGELFF. Combining the CDR3 with reference TRBV2 and TRBJ2-2 gives the whole variable domain EPEVTQTPSHQVTQMGQEVILRCVPISNHLYFYWYRQILGQKVEFLVSFYNNEISEKSEIFDDQFSVERPDGSNFTLKIRSTKLEDSAMYFCASKRGTDTGELFFGEGSRLTVL.

This clonotype was seen a handful of times. V usage is TRBV3-1 and J usage is TRBJ2-3, with 14 bases identical to TRBD2. CDR3 length equals 18 residues. The germline CDR1 and CDR2 sequences are LGHDT and YNNKEL (reference sequence). V was pared by 4 bases and J by 7 bases, with 13 bases of the junction left unmatched. CDR3 protein: CASSPQGLAGGSRHTQYF. The CDR3 nucleotides are TGTGCCAGCAGCCCACAAGGACTAGCGGGGGGTTCACGCCATACGCAGTATTTT.

The rearrangement uses TRBV9 and TRBJ2-3, with D tentatively TRBD2 (6 bases). Trimming took 7 bases from V and 6 from J, leaving 12 bases between them. The germline V gene encodes CDR1 SGDLS and CDR2 YYNGEE. CDR3 length: 12 residues. The CDR3 DNA follows: TGTGCCAGCGGGAAGGAGGGGGATACGCAGTATTTT. Translation: CASGKEGDTQYF. Combining the CDR3 with reference TRBV9 and TRBJ2-3 gives the whole variable domain DSGVTQTPKHLITATGQRVTLRCSPRSGDLSVYWYQQSLDQGLQFLIQYYNGEERAKGNILERFSAQQFPDLHSELNLSSLELGDSALYFCASGKEGDTQYFGPGTRLTVL.